Listed below are T cell receptor beta chains from one sample, sequenced in a study of T cells in Graves' hyperthyroidism and ophthalmopathy. TCRdb reprocessed the multiplex PCR reads with MiXCR, giving one entry per CDR3 protein. Counted here are 690,000 or so distinct CDR3 sequences, 18% occurring once; the ten biggest clones make up roughly 17%. Sequenced material: blood. The receptors stem from a woman in her fifties or sixties with Graves' hyperthyroidism that later progressed to Graves' ophthalmopathy. Both conserved end residues are part of each CDR3. A D gene is named only where the DNA matches it firmly. The size entry is marked missing in some rows and otherwise reads once, few, many or a size class.

v_call	clone_size	d_call	j_call	cdr3_nt	cdr3_aa
TRBV7-2	-	TRBD2	TRBJ2-7	TGTGCCAGCAGCTCCTCTAGCGGCCGGTACGAGCAGTACTTC	CASSSSSGRYEQYF
TRBV18	-	-	TRBJ1-2	TGTGCCAGCTCACCAGGTTGGCTTGGCTACACCTTC	CASSPGWLGYTF
TRBV10-3	-	-	TRBJ2-7	TGTGCCATCAGCCGGGACAACCGTTTTTACGAGCAGTACTTC	CAISRDNRFYEQYF
TRBV5-1	many	TRBD1	TRBJ1-1	TGCGCCAGCATGCTGGACAGGGGGGGAGATGAAGCTTTCTTT	CASMLDRGGDEAFF
TRBV5-4	few	-	TRBJ2-7	TGTGCCAGCAGCTTGGGGACCTTACCCTACGAGCAGTACTTC	CASSLGTLPYEQYF
TRBV7-2	-	-	TRBJ2-1	TGTGCCAGCAGCTTTGACAGCAACAATGAGCAGTTCTTC	CASSFDSNNEQFF
TRBV5-1	many	-	TRBJ2-7	TGCGCCAGCAGCCCCGGACAGACAGCCTACGAGCAGTACTTC	CASSPGQTAYEQYF
TRBV2	many	-	TRBJ2-2	TGTGCCAGCAGTGGAGGCGGGGAGCTGTTTTTT	CASSGGGELFF
TRBV12-3/TRBV12-4	-	TRBD1	TRBJ1-1	TGTGCCAGCAGTTTATGGGGACAGGGGGCTAACACTGAAGCTTTCTTT	CASSLWGQGANTEAFF
TRBV10-3	few	TRBD2	TRBJ2-3	TGTGCCATCAGGGGCCCGGGACTAGCGGGGAGCACAGATACGCAGTATTTT	CAIRGPGLAGSTDTQYF
TRBV20-1	many	TRBD2	TRBJ2-3	TGCAGTGCTAGACTATTGCGACTAGCGGGGAAGACAGATACGCAGTATTTT	CSARLLRLAGKTDTQYF
TRBV6-1	once	TRBD1	TRBJ2-5	TGTGCCAGCGGACATGACAGGGGGACGAAGACCCAGTACTTC	CASGHDRGTKTQYF
TRBV24-1	-	-	TRBJ1-3	TGTGCCACCAGTGATTTTTTCGGAAACACCATATATTTT	CATSDFFGNTIYF
TRBV7-8	-	-	TRBJ1-1	TGTGCCAGCAGCAAGCAACAGATGAACACTGAAGCTTTCTTT	CASSKQQMNTEAFF